A selection of T cell receptor beta chains follows, all from one sample in a study of T cells in Graves' hyperthyroidism and ophthalmopathy. From the multiplex PCR reads, TCRdb called clonotypes with MiXCR, one entry per CDR3 protein. This table holds about 350,000 distinct CDR3 sequences, approximately 18% found once. Sample: blood. Receptor source: a woman in her thirties with Graves' hyperthyroidism that later progressed to Graves' ophthalmopathy. Each CDR3 is given with its conserved first and last residue. D genes are given only for firm matches. Where a row states a size, it is once, few, many or the class of an expanded clone; other rows omit it.

clone_size d_call j_call v_call cdr3_nt cdr3_aa
- - TRBJ1-3 TRBV30 TGTGCCTGGGCCGGGCCCCAAGGGGGAAACACCATATATTTT CAWAGPQGGNTIYF
many - TRBJ1-1 TRBV5-1 TGCGCCAGCAGCTTGGAGGTACTAGGCACTGAAGCTTTCTTT CASSLEVLGTEAFF
few - TRBJ1-4 TRBV7-9 TGTGCCAGCAGCTTTGAGCAGGTCTTATCAGGGAATGAAAAACTGTTTTTT CASSFEQVLSGNEKLFF
many - TRBJ1-1 TRBV30 TGTGCCTGGACGGGCTGGGGAGGTACTGAAGCTTTCTTT CAWTGWGGTEAFF
- TRBD2 TRBJ2-1 TRBV19 TGTGCCAGTAGTATGATGGCGGGAGCGAATAATGAGCAGTTCTTC CASSMMAGANNEQFF
many TRBD2 TRBJ2-1 TRBV7-9 TGTGCCAGCAGCGCCTGGACTAGCGGGGGATATGAGCAGTTCTTC CASSAWTSGGYEQFF
- TRBD2 TRBJ2-5 TRBV28 TGTGCCAGCAGTTCCTCCGATTTTAGCAGGGAGGGAGAGACCCAGTACTTC CASSSSDFSREGETQYF
few TRBD1 TRBJ1-4 TRBV29-1 TGCAGCGTTGCGGAGTGGGACAGAGAAAAACTGTTTTTT CSVAEWDREKLFF
many TRBD2 TRBJ2-3 TRBV28 TGTGCCAGCACCTCGGCAGGGACTAGCGGTAGCACAGATACGCAGTATTTT CASTSAGTSGSTDTQYF
many - TRBJ1-4 TRBV12-3/TRBV12-4 TGTGCCAGCAGTTTGAGCGCGGCAGGGGACTTCGAGGGACTGTTTTTT CASSLSAAGDFEGLFF
- - TRBJ1-1 TRBV2 TGTGCCAGCAGTGAAGCAGGGAGGCGCACTGAAGCTTTCTTT CASSEAGRRTEAFF
many TRBD1 TRBJ1-1 TRBV5-4 TGTGCCAGCAGCTTGCCCCCCGGGACAGAAGATGAAGCTTTCTTT CASSLPPGTEDEAFF
many TRBD1 TRBJ2-7 TRBV11-2 TGTGCCAGCAGCTTAGCCGGGACAGGCTCCTACGAGCAGTACTTC CASSLAGTGSYEQYF
- - TRBJ1-5 TRBV9 TGTGCCAGCAGCGTAGAAGGTAACCGCAATCAGCCCCAGCATTTT CASSVEGNRNQPQHF
- - TRBJ2-1 TRBV19 TGTGCCAGTAGTATAGTTCCCTACGGACAGTACAATGAGCAGTTCTTC CASSIVPYGQYNEQFF
many - TRBJ1-2 TRBV28 TGTGCCAGCAGTTTAAGTCGACAAATTGTCTCCTATGGCTACACCTTC CASSLSRQIVSYGYTF
many - TRBJ2-7 TRBV19 TGTGCCAGTAGTACGTGGGCGGGGTACGAGCAGTACTTC CASSTWAGYEQYF
few - TRBJ1-4 TRBV11-2 TGTGCCAGCAGCGCCACCCCCCTAGCTAATGAAAAACTGTTTTTT CASSATPLANEKLFF
- TRBD1 TRBJ2-5 TRBV5-4 TGTGCCAGCTTTCAGACAGGGGTAGAGACCCAGTACTTC CASFQTGVETQYF
many TRBD2 TRBJ2-7 TRBV28 TGTGCCAGCAGTCCCTTGGGACTAGCGGGAGGGCCCTACGAGCAGTACTTC CASSPLGLAGGPYEQYF
many TRBD2 TRBJ2-1 TRBV20-1 TGCAGTGCTACCTACAACCCGGGACTAGTGGGAAATGAGCAGTTCTTC CSATYNPGLVGNEQFF
few TRBD2 TRBJ2-5 TRBV5-4 TGTGCCAGCAGCTTGGTTGGCGGGGGGCGGAGAGAGACCCAGTACTTC CASSLVGGGRRETQYF
- - TRBJ2-7 TRBV13 TGTGCCAGCAGCACCAAACTAGGGGGAATCGACGAGCAGTACTTC CASSTKLGGIDEQYF
few - TRBJ1-2 TRBV15 TGTGCCACCAGCAGTCCGGAGTACTATGGCTACACCTTC CATSSPEYYGYTF
many - TRBJ2-7 TRBV5-5 TGTGCCAGCAGCTTTAACTACGAGCAGTACTTC CASSFNYEQYF
many - TRBJ2-3 TRBV28 TGTGCCAGCAGTTTATACAGGGACCACACAGATACGCAGTATTTT CASSLYRDHTDTQYF
many TRBD1 TRBJ1-2 TRBV27 TGTGCCAGCAGTCCACAGACAGGGTACGGCTATGGCTACACCTTC CASSPQTGYGYGYTF
- - TRBJ2-2 TRBV12-5 TGTGCTAGTGGTTTCTCTCCGGGCGGGGAGCTGTTTTTT CASGFSPGGELFF
- TRBD1 TRBJ2-1 TRBV6-5 TGTGCCAGCAGTTACCTTCGGACAGGAAACAATGAGCAGTTCTTC CASSYLRTGNNEQFF
many - TRBJ1-6 TRBV5-1 TGCGCCAGCAGCGGCGCGACAGACGATTATTCACCCCTCCACTTT CASSGATDDYSPLHF
- - TRBJ1-5 TRBV20-1 TGCAGTGCTAGAGCCACTTATAGCAATCAGCCCCAGCATTTT CSARATYSNQPQHF
- TRBD2 TRBJ2-3 TRBV10-3 TGTGCCATCAGTGGGCTGACTAGCGGGGGGGTAGATACGCAGTATTTT CAISGLTSGGVDTQYF
- - TRBJ2-7 TRBV27 TGTGCCAGCGCCGGGGCGTCCTACGAGCAGTACTTC CASAGASYEQYF
many - TRBJ2-6 TRBV10-3 TGTGCCATCAGTGATGGTGCTGGGGCCAACGTCCTGACTTTC CAISDGAGANVLTF
- - TRBJ2-5 TRBV5-6 TGTGCCAGCAGCTTGGAAATGGACTCAACTGAATGGGAGTACTTC CASSLEMDSTEWEYF
many TRBD1 TRBJ1-1 TRBV7-2 TGTGCCAGCAGCCCCCGGGACAGCCTTCGCGAAGCTTTCTTT CASSPRDSLREAFF
few - TRBJ1-2 TRBV9 TGTGCCAGCAGCGCAGAAACAGCCCACTATGGCTACGCCTTC CASSAETAHYGYAF
many TRBD1 TRBJ1-1 TRBV7-7 TGTGCCAGCAGCTTCGACAGGGGAACTGAAGCTTTCTTT CASSFDRGTEAFF
- - TRBJ1-2 TRBV4-2 TGTGCCAGCAGCCAAGATCTTGGGGGGGCTTGGGGCTACACCTTC CASSQDLGGAWGYTF
many - TRBJ2-1 TRBV3-1 TGTGCCAGCAGCCAAGAGCCCAAGCGAAATGAGCAGTTCTTC CASSQEPKRNEQFF
many - TRBJ2-7 TRBV20-1 TGCAGTGCTAGTTCATATGGCTCCGAGCAGTACTTC CSASSYGSEQYF